The 17 T cell receptor beta chains listed next were all sequenced from one sample in a study of blood T cell repertoires in COVID-19. TCRdb's copy holds only in-frame clones and misses some; the assay was immunoSEQ multiplex PCR. The data show around 150,000 clones, roughly 80% seen once. Input material: peripheral blood. The receptors come from a man aged 65 to 79 with acute or convalescent COVID-19.

The chain uses TRBV5-4 and TRBJ2-3, with D possibly matching TRBD2 (6 bases). Trimming took off 1 base at V and 4 bases at J, with 13 bases between the two ends. CDR1 and CDR2 (germline): SGHNT, YYREEE (reference sequence). This CDR3 has 15 residues. CDR3: CASSLRRGGADTQYF. CDR3 in DNA: TGTGCCAGCAGCTTGCGGCGGGGTGGTGCAGATACGCAGTATTTT.

The CDR3 DNA reads TGTGCCAGCAGTTACTCGATGGGCAGTGAGGGCACTGAAGCTTTCTTT. It encodes CASSYSMGSEGTEAFF. The gene calls are TRBV6-5 and TRBJ1-1; D is ambiguous. This CDR3 region has 16 residues. Trimming left V 0 bases short and J 4 bases short, with 15 bases between. CDR1 is MNHEY and CDR2 is SVGAGI in the germline V gene.

This clone was seen a handful of times. The chain joins TRBV5-1 to TRBJ1-2; no clear D. From germline, CDR1 is SGHRS and CDR2 YFSETQ. This CDR3 has 13 amino acids. V dropped 4 bases and J dropped 2 bases, with 9 bases sitting between them. The CDR3 nucleotides read TGCGCCAGCAGCCGGGGATCAAACTATGGCTACACCTTC. Protein sequence: CASSRGSNYGYTF.

This chain connects TRBV19 to TRBJ2-7, with TRBD2 matching over 7 bases. The V and J ends lost 5 bases and 3 bases, in that order; junction bases with no gene match: 10. Germline V gene sequence: CDR1 LNHDA, CDR2 SQIVND (reference sequence). This CDR3 has 15 amino acids. The CDR3 loop is CASSLSGGPYYEQYF. The DNA for the CDR3 is TGTGCCAGTAGTCTTTCGGGGGGACCCTACTACGAGCAGTACTTC.

The chain recombines TRBV2 with TRBJ2-1; 7 nucleotides align to TRBD2. Looked up from germline, CDR1 is SNHLY and CDR2 is FYNNEI. This CDR3 has 15 residues. With V trimmed by 8 bases and J by 2 bases, 9 bases remained unmatched. CDR3: CASGWQLAPYNEQFF. Written as DNA, the CDR3 is TGTGCCAGCGGATGGCAACTAGCGCCCTACAATGAGCAGTTCTTC.

The chain is built from TRBV19 and TRBJ1-1, with TRBD1 identical over 8 bases. The CDR3 length is 15 residues. V lost 4 bases, J lost 3 bases, and 7 bases stayed unmatched. The germline V gene encodes CDR1 LNHDA and CDR2 SQIVND (reference sequence). CDR3 region: CASSRVDRDYTEAFF. CDR3 nucleotide sequence: TGTGCCAGTAGTAGGGTGGACAGGGACTACACTGAAGCTTTCTTT.

This clone was observed a handful of times. CDR3 amino acids: CASSLSRGSYEQYF. DNA for the CDR3: TGTGCCAGCAGCTTGAGCCGGGGCTCCTACGAGCAGTACTTC. J is TRBJ2-7 and V is TRBV7-9, with TRBD2 as a possible D gene (5 bases). Germline V gene lookup returns CDR1 SEHNR and CDR2 FQNEAQ (reference sequence). The CDR3 runs to 14 residues. V was pared by 3 bases and J by 0 bases, with 9 bases between.

The J gene is TRBJ2-7, the V gene TRBV10-2, with D tentatively TRBD2 (6 bases). The CDR3 covers 12 residues. Germline V gene data show CDR1 as WSHSY and CDR2 as SAAADI. With 8 bases removed from V and 3 bases from J, the gap between germline ends came to 11 bases. This CDR3 reads CASAGRVYEQYF. The CDR3 DNA follows: TGCGCCAGCGCGGGACGGGTCTACGAGCAGTACTTC.

This clone was observed a few times. The CDR3 sequence is CASSLGGPEAFF. CDR3 coding DNA: TGTGCCAGCAGCTTGGGGGGTCCTGAAGCTTTCTTT. The V gene is TRBV7-9, the J gene TRBJ1-1; weak D call: TRBD1 (5 bases). In germline, CDR1 is SEHNR, CDR2 FQNEAQ (reference sequence). The V end lost 3 bases, the J end lost 6 bases, and 8 bases lay between the germline ends. This CDR3 comprises 12 residues.

This clone has just one count. This rearrangement joins TRBV5-4 to TRBJ2-1, with 9 bases identical to TRBD2. The CDR3 spans 17 residues. Germline V gives CDR1 SGHNT, CDR2 YYREEE (reference sequence). Losses at the gene ends were 0 bases for V and 6 bases for J; bases not matched to a gene: 10. As DNA, the CDR3 is TGTGCCAGCAGCTTGGATATAGGCGGGGGGGCCAGCAATGAGCAGTTCTTC. The encoded protein is CASSLDIGGGASNEQFF. Variable domain in full (rest from reference TRBV5-4 and TRBJ2-1): ETGVTQSPTHLIKTRGQQVTLRCSSQSGHNTVSWYQQALGQGPQFIFQYYREEENGRGNFPPRFSGLQFPNYSSELNVNALELDDSALYLCASSLDIGGGASNEQFFGPGTRLTVL.

This clone has only a few counts. The rearrangement uses TRBV4-2 and TRBJ2-2, with 9 positions matching TRBD2. Germline V gene lookup returns CDR1 LGHNA and CDR2 YNFKEQ. The CDR3 extends over 16 amino acids. After removal of 3 bases from V and 2 bases from J, the junction contained 4 bases not matched to a gene. CDR3 residues: CASSQRGLANTGELFF. The CDR3 DNA follows: TGTGCCAGCAGCCAGAGGGGACTAGCTAACACCGGGGAGCTGTTTTTT.

The chain carries TRBV5-1 and TRBJ1-4; D possibly corresponds to TRBD1 (5 bases). Germline-derived CDR1 and CDR2 are SGHRS and YFSETQ. Trimming pared 4 bases from V and 6 bases from J, leaving 13 bases between. The length of the CDR3 is 14 residues. CDR3 sequence: CASSLDSPHEKLFF. The CDR3 coding sequence is TGCGCCAGCAGCCTTGACAGTCCCCATGAAAAACTGTTTTTT.

This chain joins TRBV19 and TRBJ1-2, with D possibly matching TRBD1 (6 bases). Germline V gene data show CDR1 as LNHDA and CDR2 as SQIVND (reference sequence). Trimming took 7 bases from V and 7 from J, leaving 19 bases between them. The CDR3 covers 14 residues. The CDR3 region is CASKSGQPPGGYTF. For the CDR3, the DNA is TGTGCCAGTAAATCGGGACAACCCCCGGGTGGCTACACCTTC.

The V and J genes are TRBV11-2 and TRBJ1-1, with TRBD1 matching over 8 bases. The CDR3 totals 13 residues. Germline-derived CDR1 and CDR2 are SGHAT and FQNNGV. J gave up 7 bases and V 5 bases, and 6 bases lay outside the gene matches. The CDR3 loop is CASSPGTGIEAFF. The CDR3 DNA reads as TGTGCCAGCAGCCCCGGGACAGGCATTGAAGCTTTCTTT.

This clone was seen once. The rearrangement joins TRBV6-5 to TRBJ2-3; 11 bases fit TRBD1. The CDR3 runs 16 residues. After removal of 4 bases from V and 6 bases from J, the junction contained 9 bases not matched to a gene. Germline CDR1 MNHEY, CDR2 SVGAGI. The CDR3 DNA reads as TGTGCCAGCAGTTCCCGGCGGACAGGGGGCAGCGATACGCAGTATTTT. Protein product: CASSSRRTGGSDTQYF.

The chain links TRBV5-4 to TRBJ2-3, with TRBD1 matching over 7 bases. J lost 0 bases, V lost 0 bases, and 10 bases had no gene match. The length of the CDR3 is 18 residues. CDR1 and CDR2 (germline): SGHNT, YYREEE (reference sequence). The CDR3 DNA sequence: TGTGCCAGCAGCTTGGGACAGGGCCTAATGGTTAGCACAGATACGCAGTATTTT. This translates into CASSLGQGLMVSTDTQYF.

V is TRBV7-9 and J is TRBJ1-1; no definite D call. The CDR3 runs 15 residues. Trimming pared 1 base from V and 4 bases from J, leaving 13 bases between. The V gene's germline CDR1 is SEHNR and CDR2 FQNEAQ (reference sequence). CDR3 region: CASSLVGRKATEAFF. The CDR3 nucleotides read TGTGCCAGCAGCTTAGTCGGCAGGAAGGCCACTGAAGCTTTCTTT.